These T cell receptor beta chains were read from a single sample in a study of T cells in localized non-small cell lung cancer. The method was immunoSEQ multiplex PCR; TCRdb's version includes in-frame clones alone and lacks a portion of them. The sample has about 4,600 clones, over 25% seen once. Sequencing was performed on lung tumor tissue, taken before any cancer treatment. The receptor set was obtained from a man between 35 and 75 years old with stage III squamous cell lung carcinoma. Each CDR3 is given with its conserved first and last residue. D genes are given only for firm matches. Rows give clone size only sometimes, using once, few, many, or a class for an expanded clone.

CDR3 protein,CDR3 DNA,D gene,clone size,J gene,V gene
CASSGRDRGAGANVLTF,TGTGCCAGCAGTGGGAGGGACAGGGGGGCTGGGGCCAACGTCCTGACTTTC,TRBD1,medium-sized,TRBJ2-6,TRBV6-8
CASGGQVGDYTF,TGTGCCAGCGGAGGACAGGTTGGTGACTACACCTTC,TRBD1,few,TRBJ1-2,TRBV6-8
CASSPPSADTQYF,TGTGCCAGCTCACCACCGAGTGCAGATACGCAGTATTTT,-,-,TRBJ2-3,TRBV18
CATTPGQVVNTEAFF,TGTGCCACCACCCCGGGCCAGGTGGTGAACACTGAAGCTTTCTTT,-,-,TRBJ1-1,TRBV15
CASSVGIGELQRLFF,TGTGCCAGCAGCGTAGGAATAGGGGAACTCCAAAGACTGTTTTTT,-,-,TRBJ1-4,TRBV9
CASSSTGTGLYNEQFF,TGTGCCAGCAGCTCGACCGGGACAGGGTTGTACAATGAGCAGTTCTTC,TRBD1,medium-sized,TRBJ2-1,TRBV9
CASSLDGLGNTIYF,TGCGCCAGCAGCTTGGATGGGTTGGGAAACACCATATATTTT,-,-,TRBJ1-3,TRBV5-1
CACPVGYSGNTIYF,TGTGCCTGCCCAGTGGGTTACTCTGGAAACACCATATATTTT,-,few,TRBJ1-3,TRBV30
CASSSPTRELFF,TGTGCCAGCTCATCCCCAACCAGGGAGCTGTTTTTT,-,-,TRBJ2-2,TRBV18
CASRPTTRTDTQYF,TGTGCCAGCAGACCGACCACCCGCACAGATACGCAGTATTTT,-,few,TRBJ2-3,TRBV11-3
CASSYSQGVTGNEQFF,TGTGCCAGCAGTTACTCCCAGGGGGTCACGGGGAATGAGCAGTTCTTC,TRBD1,few,TRBJ2-1,TRBV6-8
CASRLGIGRDGELFF,TGTGCCAGTAGGCTCGGGATTGGTCGAGACGGGGAGCTGTTTTTT,-,-,TRBJ2-2,TRBV19
CASSPGQRSNQPQHF,TGTGCCAGCAGCCCGGGTCAGAGGAGCAATCAGCCCCAGCATTTT,-,few,TRBJ1-5,TRBV9
CASSVPGHSNTGELFF,TGTGCCAGCAGCGTACCGGGACACTCGAACACCGGGGAGCTGTTTTTT,-,-,TRBJ2-2,TRBV11-3
CASSPTPTDTQYF,TGTGCCAGCTCACCTACCCCTACCGATACGCAGTATTTT,-,-,TRBJ2-3,TRBV18
CAWTRQGANGNTIYF,TGTGCCTGGACCCGACAGGGGGCTAATGGAAACACCATATATTTT,TRBD1,-,TRBJ1-3,TRBV30
CATSNPQGRHEQYF,TGTGCCACCAGCAACCCACAGGGTCGGCACGAGCAGTACTTC,-,few,TRBJ2-7,TRBV15
CASSPVRGQAGTEAFF,TGTGCCAGCTCGCCAGTAAGGGGACAGGCGGGAACTGAAGCTTTCTTT,TRBD1,-,TRBJ1-1,TRBV18
CASSPAQGLSGNTIYF,TGTGCCAGCAGCCCCGCACAGGGCCTCTCTGGAAACACCATATATTTT,-,few,TRBJ1-3,TRBV6-8
CASSVGSGVYEQYF,TGTGCCAGCAGCGTAGGTAGCGGGGTCTACGAGCAGTACTTC,TRBD2,few,TRBJ2-7,TRBV9
CSVALAGGPNTQYF,TGCAGCGTTGCCCTAGCGGGGGGGCCGAATACGCAGTATTTT,TRBD2,-,TRBJ2-3,TRBV29-1
CSVEDPTSGGASRQYF,TGCAGCGTTGAAGACCCAACTAGCGGGGGGGCCAGTCGGCAGTACTTC,TRBD2,-,TRBJ2-7,TRBV29-1
CASSSKSGGAGETQYF,TGTGCCAGCAGCTCCAAAAGCGGGGGGGCGGGAGAGACCCAGTACTTC,TRBD2,few,TRBJ2-5,TRBV7-6
CASGFHLGQGVGYPGYTF,TGTGCTAGTGGTTTTCATTTAGGACAGGGAGTGGGTTACCCGGGCTACACCTTC,TRBD1,few,TRBJ1-2,TRBV12-5
CASSQGAVEQYF,TGTGCCAGCAGCCAGGGGGCCGTCGAGCAGTACTTC,TRBD1,-,TRBJ2-7,TRBV6-8
CASSQELYNSPLHF,TGTGCCAGCAGCCAAGAGCTATATAATTCACCCCTCCACTTT,-,-,TRBJ1-6,TRBV14
CASSELLGPGRLVRVEGEQFF,TGTGCCAGCAGTGAACTTTTGGGTCCGGGACGACTAGTGAGGGTGGAGGGAGAGCAGTTCTTC,-,few,TRBJ2-1,TRBV6-1
CASSYAKDTQYF,TGTGCCAGCAGTTACGCCAAAGATACGCAGTATTTT,-,medium-sized,TRBJ2-3,TRBV6-8
CASSLAGGYSNEQFF,TGTGCCAGTAGCCTAGCGGGGGGCTATTCAAATGAGCAGTTCTTC,TRBD2,few,TRBJ2-1,TRBV19
CASSESNQPQHF,TGTGCCAGCAGTGAGTCCAATCAGCCCCAGCATTTT,-,-,TRBJ1-5,TRBV9
CASSYLAPSATNEKLFF,TGTGCCAGCAGTTACCTCGCGCCATCTGCAACTAATGAAAAACTGTTTTTT,-,few,TRBJ1-4,TRBV6-8
CASSIDGTGSTEAFF,TGTGCCAGTAGTATAGATGGGACAGGCAGCACTGAAGCTTTCTTT,TRBD1,-,TRBJ1-1,TRBV19
CASSFYLEQGNEQFF,TGTGCCAGCAGCTTTTACCTAGAACAAGGGAATGAGCAGTTCTTC,-,few,TRBJ2-1,TRBV11-3
CASSLLAGFYNEQFF,TGTGCCAGCAGCTTGCTAGCGGGGTTCTACAATGAGCAGTTCTTC,TRBD2,few,TRBJ2-1,TRBV11-3
CGTASPHYNSPLHF,TGTGGCACGGCCTCCCCCCACTATAATTCACCCCTCCACTTT,-,few,TRBJ1-6,TRBV6-8
CASSEAMGAAGANVLTF,TGTGCCAGCAGTGAAGCTATGGGAGCCGCTGGGGCCAACGTCCTGACTTTC,-,-,TRBJ2-6,TRBV6-1
CASKGSTYEQYF,TGTGCCAGTAAGGGGAGTACCTACGAGCAGTACTTC,-,-,TRBJ2-7,TRBV19
CASSRGTSGGLTDTQYF,TGTGCCAGCAGCCGAGGGACTAGCGGGGGCCTCACAGATACGCAGTATTTT,TRBD2,-,TRBJ2-3,TRBV14
CASSEGSGGQDEQYF,TGTGCCAGCAGTGAAGGATCCGGGGGCCAGGACGAGCAGTACTTC,-,medium-sized,TRBJ2-7,TRBV6-1
CASSDRGNTEAFF,TGTGCCAGCAGTGACCGGGGTAACACTGAAGCTTTCTTT,-,few,TRBJ1-1,TRBV6-8
CASTQGGTKETQYF,TGTGCCAGCACTCAAGGTGGTACTAAAGAGACCCAGTACTTC,-,few,TRBJ2-5,TRBV6-7
CASNQGGAYEQYF,TGTGCCAGTAATCAGGGGGGTGCATACGAGCAGTACTTC,-,-,TRBJ2-7,TRBV19
CASSLEHGNEKLFF,TGTGCCAGCAGCTTAGAGCACGGTAATGAAAAACTGTTTTTT,-,few,TRBJ1-4,TRBV11-3
CAWGPGDSPLHF,TGTGCCTGGGGGCCGGGGGACTCACCCCTCCACTTT,-,-,TRBJ1-6,TRBV30
CASSEEESSYEQYF,TGTGCCAGCAGCGAGGAGGAGAGCTCCTACGAGCAGTACTTC,-,large,TRBJ2-7,TRBV9
CASSRTGGYGYTF,TGTGCCAGCAGCCGGACAGGGGGCTATGGCTACACCTTC,TRBD1,-,TRBJ1-2,TRBV2
CSVGEGGGTGELFF,TGCAGCGTTGGAGAGGGAGGGGGAACCGGGGAGCTGTTTTTT,-,-,TRBJ2-2,TRBV29-1
CASSFGGTGNQPQHF,TGTGCCAGCAGCTTTGGTGGGACGGGCAATCAGCCCCAGCATTTT,-,large,TRBJ1-5,TRBV11-3
CASSEERSSTDTQYF,TGCGCCAGCAGTGAAGAGCGGTCTAGCACAGATACGCAGTATTTT,-,-,TRBJ2-3,TRBV10-2
CASNRGPEAFF,TGTGCCAGCAACAGGGGGCCTGAAGCTTTCTTT,TRBD1,few,TRBJ1-1,TRBV6-7
CASSLRRGDSSYNSPLHF,TGTGCCAGCAGTTTACGCAGGGGGGATAGCTCCTATAATTCACCCCTCCACTTT,TRBD1,few,TRBJ1-6,TRBV9
CASRDGRSEGYTF,TGTGCCAGCAGGGACGGACGGTCCGAGGGCTACACCTTC,-,-,TRBJ1-2,TRBV2
CASSHALETQYF,TGTGCCAGCAGCCATGCGTTGGAGACCCAGTACTTC,-,few,TRBJ2-5,TRBV14
CASSSGLGGETQYF,TGTGCCAGCAGTTCTGGTCTCGGTGGGGAGACCCAGTACTTC,-,medium-sized,TRBJ2-5,TRBV6-8
CASTLAAGSETQYF,TGTGCCAGCACTCTGGCAGCGGGGTCAGAGACCCAGTACTTC,TRBD2,medium-sized,TRBJ2-5,TRBV6-8